This T cell receptor (beta chain) was profiled in a study of blood T cell dynamics during melanoma immunotherapy. Sequencing used immunoSEQ multiplex PCR; TCRdb keeps in-frame clones, though not all of them. The sample records about 12,000 clones, 88% being singletons. Time point in this sample: week 3, after first cycle of checkpoint inhibitor. The CDR3 loop spans 20 amino acids. V dropped 0 bases and J dropped 0; count of bases not matched to a gene: 15. The clonotype comes from a human donor with melanoma. The chain links TRBV6-7 to TRBJ2-3; 7 bases map to TRBD2. TRBV6-7 qualifies as an ORF whose function is uncertain. The material sequenced was blood, taken from a patient treated with checkpoint blockade. The CDR3 nucleotides read TGTGCCAGCAGTTACTCGTCTCAGTCTCCGAGCGGGAAAAGCACAGATACGCAGTATTTT. It is translated as CASSYSSQSPSGKSTDTQYF.